This TCR beta chain appears in the sequencing data of a study of shared clonotypes between healthy human individuals. About this clone: Its specificity is not known.

Researchers ran the assay at a deep level. The material for each subset, its genomic DNA, was split evenly across several immunoSEQ plates. Some clones are missing from TCRdb's copy, which holds only in-frame ones; the method was immunoSEQ multiplex PCR. The sample yields approximately 2,300,000 clones, 85% to 95% seen once. Notes on the study in general: Rarefaction showed that sequencing of sorted subsets was incomplete (despite large depth).

Germline CDR1 reads SGDLS; CDR2 reads YYNGEE. Trimming took off 5 bases at V and 6 bases at J, with 11 bases between the two ends. This CDR3 has 13 residues. The chain joins TRBV9 to TRBJ2-2; D is possibly TRBD2 (6 bases). This TCR derives from a man in his late teens or twenties in good health. Some clones in this sample may be carry-over from other donors' samples. Sequenced input: naive CD4+ T cells from PBMCs. The subset: CD45RA+ positively selected. The CDR3 sequence is CASSLSGAGELFF. The CDR3 nucleotides read TGTGCCAGCAGTCTCTCGGGGGCCGGGGAGCTGTTTTTT.